Given below is one T cell receptor (beta chain) in context. The sample originates from a study of blood T cell repertoires in COVID-19. Looking at the study overall: Some COVID-19 samples were acute and others convalescent; all came from the United States, Italy and Spain. In each case, the material was cDNA or gDNA derived from T cells, B-cell-depleted T cells, or PBMCs.

Enrolled during active infection, Seattle patients were then followed longitudinally. In the source study's methods: Amplifying reference gene primers gave estimates of nucleated cell counts. Libraries were prepared by immunoSEQ multiplex PCR; TCRdb keeps only in-frame clonotypes and omits some of them. The DNA gave D and trimming, while V, J and clone size come from that table. This table has 350,000 to 400,000 clones, less than 90% appearing once. The CDR3 has 15 residues. Sequencing was performed on peripheral blood. V gene TRBV21-1 combines with J gene TRBJ2-7; the table's D call of TRBD1 was not tested on the DNA. TRBV21-1 is tagged as a pseudogene. The TCR originated in an older woman with COVID-19, enrolled during active disease. The DNA for the CDR3 is TGTGCCAGCAGCAAAGGACAGGTCGGCTCCTACGAGCAGTACTTC. This codes for CASSKGQVGSYEQYF.